Shown below are 19 T cell receptor beta chains from a single sample sequenced in a study of T and B cells in COVID-19 patients. BIOMED2 TRB-A/B primer pools were used in multiplex TRB PCR. MiXCR, run by TCRdb on the multiplex PCR reads, gives a single entry per CDR3 protein. The sample shows 4,500 to 5,000 distinct CDR3 sequences, roughly 30% of them seen only once. Blood genomic DNA input for TRB amplification was about 240-500 ng. Sequencing input: blood. These receptors were taken from a human donor who had recovered from COVID-19.

This chain connects TRBV20-1 to TRBJ1-4, with D perhaps TRBD1 (5 bases). Germline values: CDR1 DFQATT, CDR2 SNEGSKA (reference sequence). The V gene lost 3 bases and the J gene lost 7 bases, with 12 bases spanning the gap. There are 13 residues in the CDR3. The CDR3 coding sequence is TGCAGTGCTAGCGAGGGGAACTCTGAAAAACTGTTTTTT. This codes for CSASEGNSEKLFF.

In its sample, this clonotype is medium-sized. The chain joins TRBV29-1 to TRBJ2-3; D is possibly TRBD2 (6 bases). This CDR3 contains 14 residues. Per the germline V gene, CDR1 is SQVTM and CDR2 is ANQGSEA. V gave up 6 bases and J gave up 6 bases, with 19 bases separating them. In DNA, the CDR3 is TGCAGCGTCACTAGCTTAAACAAGCTCGATACGCAGTATTTT. It specifies CSVTSLNKLDTQYF.

V is TRBV6-1 and J is TRBJ2-3, with 15 bases aligning to TRBD2. J was trimmed by 3 bases and V by 6 bases; bases with no gene match: 10. Germline CDR1 reads MNHNS; CDR2 reads SASEGT. The CDR3 is 18 residues long. Here the CDR3 DNA reads TGTGCCAGCAGCGCCGGACTAGCGGGAGGGTACGGAACAGATACGCAGTATTTT. This translates into CASSAGLAGGYGTDTQYF.

The chain recombines TRBV12-3 or TRBV12-4 with TRBJ1-1; D gene uncertain. The CDR3 has 12 amino acids. Trimming removed 5 bases at V and 12 bases at J, with 16 bases between. CDR3 protein: CASSKERRVTFF. The CDR3 coding sequence is TGTGCCAGCAGTAAGGAGCGTAGGGTGACTTTCTTT.

V is TRBV20-1 and J is TRBJ1-5, with TRBD1 identical over 11 bases. In germline, CDR1 is DFQATT, CDR2 SNEGSKA (reference sequence). The CDR3 is made up of 13 amino acids. V gave up 5 bases and J gave up 7 bases; unmatched junction bases: 4. CDR3 sequence (DNA): TGCAGTGCTGGTGGGACAGGGGGGCAGCCCCAGCATTTT. Its protein product is CSAGGTGGQPQHF.

This clonotype is termed medium-sized. V gene TRBV12-3 or TRBV12-4 combines with J gene TRBJ2-3, with TRBD2 matching over 14 bases. CDR3 size: 15 residues. Losses at the gene ends were 6 bases for V and 1 base for J; bases not matched to a gene: 0. CDR3: CASRGLAGGTDTQYF. DNA of the CDR3: TGTGCCAGCAGGGGACTAGCGGGAGGCACAGATACGCAGTATTTT.

This rearrangement joins TRBV18 to TRBJ2-1, with D uncertain. From germline, CDR1 is KGHSH and CDR2 LQKENI. This CDR3 region has 13 residues. Trimming took off 5 bases at V and 0 bases at J, with 5 bases between the two ends. This CDR3 is CASSSSSYNEQFF. The CDR3 DNA follows: TGTGCCAGCTCATCAAGCTCCTACAATGAGCAGTTCTTC.

The V call is TRBV20-1, the J call TRBJ2-3; D may be TRBD1 (5 bases). The germline V gene encodes CDR1 DFQATT and CDR2 SNEGSKA (reference sequence). The CDR3 runs 15 residues. Trimming cost V 0 bases and J 3 bases, with 13 bases left between them. CDR3 coding DNA: TGCAGTGCTAGAGATATCAGGGTTTCGACAGATACGCAGTATTTT. Protein product: CSARDIRVSTDTQYF.

This chain joins TRBV19 and TRBJ2-7, with a weak D call TRBD2 (7 bases). Trimming stripped 4 bases from V and 3 bases from J, with 16 bases between. The CDR3 sequence is 15 residues long. Germline-derived CDR1 and CDR2 are LNHDA and SQIVND (reference sequence). CDR3 sequence reads: CASSTRGGGRYEQYF. DNA of the CDR3: TGTGCCAGTAGTACACGAGGGGGAGGGCGCTACGAGCAGTACTTC.

A note on this clonotype: The junction departs from the called germline gene at one end, perhaps through a read error. This chain links TRBV5-5 with TRBJ2-7; maybe TRBD1 (5 bases). This CDR3 is built from 12 residues. CDR1 and CDR2 (germline): SGHKS, YYEKEE (reference sequence). The CDR3 here is CASSLDMYEQYF. The CDR3 nucleotides are TGCGCCAGCAGCTTGGACATGTACGAGCAGTACTTC.

This clonotype was seen a handful of times. The chain is built from TRBV6-1 and TRBJ2-4; D uncertain. From germline, CDR1 is MNHNS and CDR2 SASEGT. CDR3 length: 11 residues. V lost 2 bases and J lost 7, with 3 bases in between. CDR3 DNA sequence: TGTGCCAGCAGTGAATGGAACATTCAGTACTTC. Its protein is CASSEWNIQYF.

The CDR3 spells CASSLGQVDYEQYF. CDR3 DNA: TGTGCCAGCAGCTTAGGACAGGTAGACTACGAGCAGTACTTC. The chain links TRBV5-5 to TRBJ2-7, with 7 bases aligning to TRBD1. Trimming took 2 bases from V and 3 from J; bases not matched to a gene: 5. The CDR3 runs 14 residues. Germline CDR1 SGHKS, CDR2 YYEKEE (reference sequence).

In this sample, this clonotype turned up a few times. The genes are TRBV5-5 and TRBJ1-5; D is uncertain. Trimming stripped 1 base from V and 0 bases from J, with 5 bases between. Germline V gene lookup returns CDR1 SGHKS and CDR2 YYEKEE (reference sequence). The CDR3 length is 14 residues. The CDR3 DNA is TGTGCCAGCAGCTTGATGCCTAGCAATCAGCCCCAGCATTTT. It translates to CASSLMPSNQPQHF.

The chain joins TRBV6-5 to TRBJ2-7; 8 nucleotides match TRBD1. This CDR3 region has 14 residues. Germline lookup yields CDR1 MNHEY and CDR2 SVGAGI. J gave up 4 bases and V 6 bases, and 8 bases lay outside the gene matches. This chain's CDR3 is CASSAGTGRYEQYF. In DNA, the CDR3 is TGTGCCAGCAGCGCCGGGACAGGTAGATACGAGCAGTACTTC.

This clonotype was recorded once. The chain is built from TRBV10-3 and TRBJ2-7; D might be TRBD2 (5 bases). The germline CDR1 and CDR2 sequences are ENHRY and SYGVKD. This CDR3 is 13 amino acids long. V gave up 7 bases and J gave up 3 bases, with 13 bases separating them. CDR3 amino acids: CAITEGFNYEQYF. The CDR3 DNA follows: TGTGCCATCACCGAGGGATTTAACTACGAGCAGTACTTC.

The chain employs TRBV19 and TRBJ1-6, with TRBD1 identical over 8 bases. Trimming at V came to 7 bases and at J to 6 bases, leaving 8 bases not matched to a gene. CDR3 size: 15 residues. CDR1 LNHDA and CDR2 SQIVND come from the germline V gene (reference sequence). As DNA, the CDR3 is TGTGCCAGTACCGTACGCCAGGGGGCTAATTCACCCCTCCACTTT. Its protein is CASTVRQGANSPLHF.

V gene TRBV20-1 combines with J gene TRBJ1-1; no reliable D call. Deletions cut 0 bases from V and 7 bases from J, with 9 bases between. The CDR3 consists of 12 residues. The germline V gene encodes CDR1 DFQATT and CDR2 SNEGSKA (reference sequence). DNA of the CDR3: TGCAGTGCTAGAGATTTGGGAAATGAAGCTTTCTTT. Residues: CSARDLGNEAFF.

This clonotype was recorded a few times. This rearrangement joins TRBV6-2 or TRBV6-3 to TRBJ1-2, with a tentative D call TRBD1 (6 bases). This CDR3 is 20 amino acids long. Trimming removed 2 bases at V and 0 bases at J, with 25 bases between. The germline gives CDR1 MNHEY, CDR2 SVGEGT. In nucleotides, the CDR3 is TGTGCCAGCAGTTACCGTAGGGCACAGACAGGAGTCGGTGCTAACTATGGCTACACCTTC. Translation: CASSYRRAQTGVGANYGYTF.

J is TRBJ1-2 and V is TRBV24-1; no firm D call. In germline, CDR1 is KGHDR, CDR2 SFDVKD. The CDR3 spans 11 residues. V lost 3 bases and J 8 bases, leaving 6 bases between the germline ends. CDR3 in amino acids: CATSDGVGYTF. CDR3 coding DNA: TGTGCCACCAGTGATGGGGTGGGCTACACCTTC.